Each of the 8 T cell receptor beta chains below was sequenced from the same sample in a study of shared clonotypes between healthy human individuals. The table came from immunoSEQ multiplex PCR; TCRdb's copy has only in-frame clones and leaves some out. The sample carries around 2,100,000 clones, about 95% recorded once. Positively selected for CCR7, the CD45RO-negative cells used as naive CD8 cells excluded terminally differentiated effector memory CD45RA+ cells. The sequenced sample consisted of naive CD8+ T cells sorted from blood. These receptors all stem from a man in his late teens or twenties in good health.

The chain employs TRBV15 and TRBJ1-1; D not resolved. The V end was cut by 0 bases, the J end by 0 bases, with 5 bases between. The length of the CDR3 is 14 residues. Germline CDR1 reads LNHNV; CDR2 reads YYDKDF (reference sequence). CDR3 loop: CATSRDEVNTEAFF. CDR3 in DNA: TGTGCCACCAGCAGAGATGAGGTGAACACTGAAGCTTTCTTT.

The CDR3 nucleotides read TGTGCCAGCAGTGTGTTGAGCTCCTACAATGAGCAGTTCTTC. Its protein is CASSVLSSYNEQFF. V gene TRBV6-1 combines with J gene TRBJ2-1; D not certain. Germline V gives CDR1 MNHNS, CDR2 SASEGT. Between the trimmed V and J ends, which lost 4 bases and 0 bases, there was a span of 7 bases. The CDR3 runs to 14 residues.

The gene calls are TRBV5-4 and TRBJ2-1; 7 positions agree with TRBD2. The ends lost 4 bases at V and 3 bases at J; junction bases unmatched: 10. Germline loops: CDR1 SGHNT, CDR2 YYREEE (reference sequence). The CDR3 has 16 residues. CDR3 DNA sequence: TGTGCCAGCAGCCTCCAAGGACTAGGTGGCTACAATGAGCAGTTCTTC. This codes for CASSLQGLGGYNEQFF.

V usage is TRBV13 and J usage is TRBJ1-1, with 11 bases fitting TRBD1. Trimming at V came to 7 bases and at J to 5 bases, leaving 9 bases not matched to a gene. CDR1 PRHDT and CDR2 FYEKMQ come from the germline V gene (reference sequence). The CDR3 loop spans 15 amino acids. CDR3 coding DNA: TGTGCCAGCACTTCAGGGGGGACAGGGGGTACTGAAGCTTTCTTT. It specifies CASTSGGTGGTEAFF. The whole variable domain, filled in from reference TRBV13 and TRBJ1-1, reads AAGVIQSPRHLIKEKRETATLKCYPIPRHDTVYWYQQGPGQDPQFLISFYEKMQSDKGSIPDRFSAQQFSDYHSELNMSSLELGDSALYFCASTSGGTGGTEAFFGQGTRLTVV.

In this sample, this clone turned up once. CDR3 in amino acids: CASSLALQGMAYEQYF. As DNA, the CDR3 is TGTGCCAGCAGCTTGGCTCTCCAGGGTATGGCCTACGAGCAGTACTTC. The chain carries TRBV5-6 and TRBJ2-7; D might be TRBD1 (5 bases). The CDR3 has 16 amino acids. The V and J ends lost 0 bases and 2 bases respectively, with 15 bases between them. Germline assignment: CDR1 SGHDT and CDR2 YYEEEE.

This rearrangement joins TRBV27 to TRBJ2-3; 9 bases are a match to TRBD1. The J segment lost 5 bases and the V segment lost 3 bases, leaving 9 bases of the junction unmatched. CDR1 is MNHEY, CDR2 SMNVEV, per germline (reference sequence). This CDR3 comprises 16 residues. CDR3 in amino acids: CASSFIGTGIIDTQYF. CDR3 DNA sequence: TGTGCCAGCAGTTTCATCGGGACAGGGATAATAGATACGCAGTATTTT.

The V and J genes are TRBV21-1 and TRBJ2-2; the table's D gene call, TRBD2, was not cross checked with the DNA. TRBV21-1 counts as a pseudogene. The CDR3 has 17 residues. As DNA, the CDR3 is TGTGCCAGCAGCGAGTGGTGGCGGGAGGGCCTCACCGGGGAGCTGTTTTTT. It encodes CASSEWWREGLTGELFF.

The gene calls are TRBV19 and TRBJ1-1; D not certain. In germline, CDR1 is LNHDA, CDR2 SQIVND (reference sequence). The CDR3 runs 16 residues. Trimming stripped 2 bases from V and 0 bases from J, with 13 bases between. The CDR3 coding sequence is TGTGCCAGTAGTATATATCCCTGGTCGGTGAACACTGAAGCTTTCTTT. This encodes CASSIYPWSVNTEAFF.